What follows are 15 T cell receptor beta chains derived from one specimen sequenced in a study of blood T cell repertoires in COVID-19. Profiled with immunoSEQ multiplex PCR; TCRdb holds only in-frame clones, not every one. This repertoire shows a few hundred thousand clones, around 85% found once; its top ten account for roughly 3.9%. Source material: peripheral blood. These TCRs come from a woman between 18 and 29 years old with acute or convalescent COVID-19.

This clone was counted once. The genes are TRBV29-1 and TRBJ2-2; unclear D gene. The V and J ends lost 4 bases and 6 bases respectively, with 15 bases between them. This CDR3 spans 14 amino acids. Germline CDR1 is SQVTM and CDR2 is ANQGSEA. Here the CDR3 reads CSVARGGVAGELFF. Written as DNA, the CDR3 is TGCAGCGTTGCGCGAGGTGGAGTAGCCGGGGAGCTGTTTTTT.

The CDR3 spells CASSFVTQDIQYF. Written as DNA, the CDR3 is TGTGCCAGCAGCTTCGTAACACAAGACATTCAGTACTTC. The chain carries TRBV11-2 and TRBJ2-4, with unresolved D. CDR3 length equals 13 residues. Per the germline V gene, CDR1 is SGHAT and CDR2 is FQNNGV. V was shortened by 3 bases and J by 8 bases, with 11 bases between the two germline ends.

The rearrangement links TRBV5-1 to TRBJ2-1; TRBD2 aligns across 12 bases. The germline CDR1 and CDR2 sequences are SGHRS and YFSETQ. This CDR3 comprises 18 residues. The J segment lost 12 bases and the V segment lost 0 bases, leaving 16 bases of the junction unmatched. CDR3 in amino acids: CASSLVGVESLAGGRQFF. CDR3 DNA: TGCGCCAGCAGCTTGGTCGGCGTTGAGTCTCTAGCGGGGGGGCGGCAGTTCTTC.

The gene calls are TRBV5-5 and TRBJ1-4; 7 bases align to TRBD1. Germline V lookup: CDR1 SGHKS, CDR2 YYEKEE (reference sequence). This CDR3 is 15 amino acids long. Trimming at V came to 4 bases and at J to 4 bases, leaving 7 bases not matched to a gene. The DNA for the CDR3 is TGTGCCAGCAGCGTTCCGGGGACAGATAATGAAAAACTGTTTTTT. Translated: CASSVPGTDNEKLFF.

The chain joins TRBV18 to TRBJ1-3; D remains ambiguous. V was cut by 6 bases and J by 0 bases, with 12 bases left in between. Per the germline V gene, CDR1 is KGHSH and CDR2 is LQKENI. CDR3 length equals 15 residues. CDR3: CASSFSTGSGNTIYF. For the CDR3, the DNA is TGTGCCAGCTCCTTTTCCACGGGCTCTGGAAACACCATATATTTT.

Only a few counts were recorded for this clone. The V gene is TRBV25-1, the J gene TRBJ2-1; 10 bases agree with TRBD2. CDR1 and CDR2 from the germline V gene are MGHDK and SYGVNS. V dropped 2 bases and J dropped 3; count of bases not matched to a gene: 7. The CDR3 has 17 amino acids. For the CDR3, the DNA is TGTGCCAGCAGTGAAGCTAGCGGGAGAGGCGGCTACAATGAGCAGTTCTTC. It translates to CASSEASGRGGYNEQFF.

The CDR3 coding sequence is TGTGCCTCCCGGACTAGCGGGGCCAATGAGCAGTTCTTC. It is translated as CASRTSGANEQFF. The J gene is TRBJ2-1, the V gene TRBV30; TRBD2 matches at 12 bases. Trimming took 7 bases from V and 6 from J; bases not matched to a gene: 4. CDR1 is GTSNPN and CDR2 is SVGIG in the germline V gene (reference sequence). This CDR3 comprises 13 residues.

The rearrangement uses TRBV21-1 and TRBJ1-3; TRBD1, the table's D call, was not compared with the DNA. TRBV21-1 is flagged as a pseudogene. This CDR3 region has 18 residues. The CDR3 DNA is TGTGCCAGCAGCGAGGTATGGCAGGGGCCTCTAGGTGGAAACACCATATATTTT. Its translation is CASSEVWQGPLGGNTIYF.

The chain is built from TRBV11-1 and TRBJ2-2; unclear D gene. CDR1 and CDR2 from the germline V gene are SGHAT and FQDESV (reference sequence). V was shortened by 5 bases and J by 5 bases, with 9 bases between the two germline ends. The CDR3 spans 13 residues. CDR3 nucleotide sequence: TGTGCCAGCAGCCAGAATCCGACCGGGGAGCTGTTTTTT. Encoded protein: CASSQNPTGELFF.

The chain joins TRBV2 to TRBJ2-5; the match to TRBD1 covers 7 bases. The CDR3 extends over 14 amino acids. The germline gives CDR1 SNHLY, CDR2 FYNNEI. The junction had 9 bases not matched to a gene; V was cut back by 6 bases and J by 5 bases. CDR3 coding DNA: TGTGCCAGCAGGGAGACAGGGAATGGGGAGACCCAGTACTTC. Amino acids: CASRETGNGETQYF.

V and J are TRBV5-1 and TRBJ1-3, with D possibly TRBD1 on 5 matching bases. CDR1 is SGHRS, CDR2 YFSETQ, per germline. V was trimmed by 0 bases and J by 0 bases, leaving 10 bases between them. The CDR3 has 16 amino acids. CDR3 protein: CASSLGPGGSGNTIYF. The CDR3 DNA is TGCGCCAGCAGCTTGGGCCCCGGGGGCTCTGGAAACACCATATATTTT.

V usage is TRBV28 and J usage is TRBJ2-4; 12 positions agree with TRBD1. Trimming at V came to 6 bases and at J to 3 bases, leaving 15 bases not matched to a gene. The germline V gene encodes CDR1 MDHEN and CDR2 SYDVKM. The CDR3 has 19 amino acids. Here the CDR3 DNA reads TGTGCCAGCAGCTCCTGGGACAGGGGGCGCGGACGGGTCAAAAACATTCAGTACTTC. Amino acids: CASSSWDRGRGRVKNIQYF.

This clone was observed a handful of times. Written as DNA, the CDR3 is TGTGCCAGCAGCTTGGCAGGGGAAAACTATGGCTACACCTTC. Its translation is CASSLAGENYGYTF. The chain has TRBV5-5 and TRBJ1-2; the D gene is possibly TRBD1 (6 bases). The CDR3 covers 14 residues. Trimming removed 0 bases from V and 2 bases from J, with 8 bases in between. CDR1 SGHKS and CDR2 YYEKEE come from the germline V gene (reference sequence). Full variable domain (remainder filled in from reference TRBV5-5 and TRBJ1-2): DAGVTQSPTHLIKTRGQQVTLRCSPISGHKSVSWYQQVLGQGPQFIFQYYEKEERGRGNFPDRFSARQFPNYSSELNVNALLLGDSALYLCASSLAGENYGYTFGSGTRLTVV.

The chain joins TRBV5-1 to TRBJ1-1; D is undetermined. Germline CDR1 SGHRS, CDR2 YFSETQ. With 0 bases removed from V and 1 base from J, the gap between germline ends came to 7 bases. The CDR3 covers 14 residues. The chain's CDR3 is CASSLGQENTEAFF. The CDR3, as DNA: TGCGCCAGCAGCTTGGGACAAGAGAACACTGAAGCTTTCTTT.

In its sample, this clone was seen a few times. V is TRBV28 and J is TRBJ1-5, with D maybe TRBD1 (5 bases). CDR3 length equals 13 residues. Per germline, CDR1 MDHEN and CDR2 SYDVKM. Trimming removed 4 bases at V and 5 bases at J, with 9 bases between. CDR3 DNA: TGTGCCAGCAGTTCTGGACAATATCAGCCCCAGCATTTT. Translated, it gives CASSSGQYQPQHF. The full variable domain, rest sourced from reference TRBV28 and TRBJ1-5, is DVKVTQSSRYLVKRTGEKVFLECVQDMDHENMFWYRQDPGLGLRLIYFSYDVKMKEKGDIPEGYSVSREKKERFSLILESASTNQTSMYLCASSSGQYQPQHFGDGTRLSIL.